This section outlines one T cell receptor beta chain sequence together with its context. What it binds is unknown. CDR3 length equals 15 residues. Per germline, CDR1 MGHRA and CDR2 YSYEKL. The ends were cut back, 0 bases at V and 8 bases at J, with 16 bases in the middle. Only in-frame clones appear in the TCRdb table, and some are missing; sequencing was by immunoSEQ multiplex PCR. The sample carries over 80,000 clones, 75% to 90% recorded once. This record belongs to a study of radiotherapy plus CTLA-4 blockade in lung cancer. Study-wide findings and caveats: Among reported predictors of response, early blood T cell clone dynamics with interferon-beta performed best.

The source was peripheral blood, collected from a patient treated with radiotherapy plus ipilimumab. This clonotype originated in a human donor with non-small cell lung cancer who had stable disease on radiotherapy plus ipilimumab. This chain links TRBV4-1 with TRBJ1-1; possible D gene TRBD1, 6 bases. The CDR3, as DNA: TGCGCCAGCAGCCAAGACGTGACAGGCCCAGGGGAAGCTTTCTTT. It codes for CASSQDVTGPGEAFF.